This T cell receptor beta chain originates from a study of blood T cell repertoires in COVID-19. Assay: immunoSEQ multiplex PCR; the TCRdb copy retains only in-frame clones and omits some. The repertoire has 150,000 to 200,000 clones, 77% of them found once; the top ten carry 2.5% to 3%. V lost 4 bases to trimming and J lost 3 bases; unmatched junction nucleotides: 3. Germline V lookup: CDR1 SGHDT, CDR2 YYEEEE. The CDR3 totals 13 residues. The sequence derives from a man aged 70-80 years with acute or convalescent COVID-19. Sequencing used peripheral blood. This chain links TRBV5-6 with TRBJ2-7, with 8 nucleotides matching TRBD1. The CDR3 here is CASSVQGDYEQYF. CDR3 nucleotides: TGTGCCAGCAGCGTACAGGGGGACTACGAGCAGTACTTC.